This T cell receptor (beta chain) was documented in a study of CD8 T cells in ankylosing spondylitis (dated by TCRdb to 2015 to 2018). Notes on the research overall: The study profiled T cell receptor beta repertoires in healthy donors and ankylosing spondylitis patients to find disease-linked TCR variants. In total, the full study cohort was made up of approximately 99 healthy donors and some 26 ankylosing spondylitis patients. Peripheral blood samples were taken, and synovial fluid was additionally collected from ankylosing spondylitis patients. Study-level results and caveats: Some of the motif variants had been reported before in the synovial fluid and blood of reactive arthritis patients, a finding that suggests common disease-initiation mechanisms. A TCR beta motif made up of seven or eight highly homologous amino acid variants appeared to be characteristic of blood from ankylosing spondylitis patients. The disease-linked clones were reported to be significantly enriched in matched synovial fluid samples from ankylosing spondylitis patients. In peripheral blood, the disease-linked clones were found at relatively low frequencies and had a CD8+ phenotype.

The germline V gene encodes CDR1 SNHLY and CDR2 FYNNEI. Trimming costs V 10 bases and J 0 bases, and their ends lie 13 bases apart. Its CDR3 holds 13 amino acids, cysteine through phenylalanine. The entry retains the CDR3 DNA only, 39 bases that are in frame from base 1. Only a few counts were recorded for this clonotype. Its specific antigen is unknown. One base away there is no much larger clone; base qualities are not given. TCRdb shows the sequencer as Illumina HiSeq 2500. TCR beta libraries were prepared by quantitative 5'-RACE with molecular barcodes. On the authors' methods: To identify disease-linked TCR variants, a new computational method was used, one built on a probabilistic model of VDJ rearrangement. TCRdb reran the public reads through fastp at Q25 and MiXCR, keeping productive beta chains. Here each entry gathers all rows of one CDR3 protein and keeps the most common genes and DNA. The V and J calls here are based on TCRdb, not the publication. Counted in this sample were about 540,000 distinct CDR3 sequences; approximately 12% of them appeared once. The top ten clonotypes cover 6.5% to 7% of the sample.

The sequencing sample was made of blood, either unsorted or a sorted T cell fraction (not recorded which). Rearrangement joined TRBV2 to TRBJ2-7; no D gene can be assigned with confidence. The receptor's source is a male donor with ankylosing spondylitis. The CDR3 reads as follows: CAISGRDSYEQYF. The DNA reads TGTGCCATCTCCGGGCGCGACTCCTACGAGCAGTACTTC.